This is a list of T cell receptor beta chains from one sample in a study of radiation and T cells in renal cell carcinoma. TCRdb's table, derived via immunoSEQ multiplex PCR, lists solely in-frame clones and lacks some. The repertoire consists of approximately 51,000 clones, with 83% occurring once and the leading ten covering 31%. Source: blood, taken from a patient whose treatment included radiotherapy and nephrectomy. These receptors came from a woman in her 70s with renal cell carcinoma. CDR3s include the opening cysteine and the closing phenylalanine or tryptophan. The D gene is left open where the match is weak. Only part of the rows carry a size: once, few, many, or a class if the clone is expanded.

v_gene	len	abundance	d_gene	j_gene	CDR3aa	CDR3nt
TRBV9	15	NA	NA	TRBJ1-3	CASSPLGGPGNTIYF	TGTGCCAGCAGCCCGCTGGGGGGACCTGGAAACACCATATATTTT
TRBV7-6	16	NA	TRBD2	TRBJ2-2	CASSPQREALTGELFF	TGTGCCAGCAGCCCACAGCGGGAGGCACTGACCGGGGAGCTGTTTTTT
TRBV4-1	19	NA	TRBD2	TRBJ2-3	CASSQDHGLAGANTDTQYF	TGCGCCAGCAGCCAAGATCACGGACTAGCGGGGGCGAACACAGATACGCAGTATTTT
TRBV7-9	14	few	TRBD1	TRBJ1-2	CASSPDRDMDGYTF	TGTGCCAGCAGCCCCGACAGGGACATGGATGGCTACACCTTC
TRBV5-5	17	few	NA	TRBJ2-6	CASSLRQADSGANVLTF	TGTGCCAGCAGCTTGCGACAGGCCGACTCTGGGGCCAACGTCCTGACTTTC
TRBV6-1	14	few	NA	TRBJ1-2	CASSEVESPPGYTF	TGTGCCAGCAGTGAAGTTGAATCGCCCCCCGGCTACACCTTC
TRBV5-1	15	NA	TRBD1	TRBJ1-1	CASSNGQAMNTEAFF	TGCGCCAGCAGCAACGGACAGGCCATGAACACTGAAGCTTTCTTT
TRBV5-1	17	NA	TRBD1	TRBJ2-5	CASSPQPGTGGEETQYF	TGCGCCAGCAGCCCCCAGCCCGGGACAGGGGGCGAAGAGACCCAGTACTTC
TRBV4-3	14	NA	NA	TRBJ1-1	CASSLATGNSEAFF	TGCGCCAGCAGCCTTGCTACAGGTAACAGTGAAGCTTTCTTT
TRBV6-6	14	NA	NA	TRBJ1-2	CASAGQLKGYGYTF	TGTGCCAGTGCCGGACAGTTGAAAGGCTATGGCTACACCTTC
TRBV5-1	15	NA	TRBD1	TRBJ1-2	CASSAQNRGGYGYTF	TGCGCCAGCAGCGCCCAAAACAGGGGAGGATATGGCTACACCTTC
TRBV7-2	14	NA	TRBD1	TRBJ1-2	CASSLVGQGVGYTF	TGTGCCAGCAGCTTAGTCGGACAGGGAGTGGGCTACACCTTC
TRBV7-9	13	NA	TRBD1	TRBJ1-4	CASGGTGDEKLFF	TGTGCCAGCGGCGGGACAGGGGATGAAAAACTGTTTTTT
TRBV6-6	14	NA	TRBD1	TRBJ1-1	CASSYSKGQPEAFF	TGTGCCAGCAGTTACTCGAAGGGACAGCCTGAAGCTTTCTTT
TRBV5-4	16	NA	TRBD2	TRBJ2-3	CASSLKGLGRTDTQYF	TGTGCCAGCAGCTTGAAGGGACTAGGGAGGACAGATACGCAGTATTTT
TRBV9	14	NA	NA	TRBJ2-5	CASSVGGGGETQYF	TGTGCCAGCAGCGTAGGTGGCGGAGGGGAGACCCAGTACTTC
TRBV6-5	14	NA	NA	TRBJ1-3	CASSLQGTGNTIYF	TGTGCCAGCAGCCTTCAGGGAACTGGAAACACCATATATTTT
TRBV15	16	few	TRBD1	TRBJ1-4	CATSRDMTGANEKLFF	TGTGCCACCAGCAGAGACATGACAGGGGCTAATGAAAAACTGTTTTTT
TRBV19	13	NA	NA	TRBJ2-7	CASSISGSTEQYF	TGTGCCAGTAGTATCTCTGGGAGTACCGAGCAGTACTTC
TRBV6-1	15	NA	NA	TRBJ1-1	CASLEGRGLYTEAFF	TGTGCCAGCCTCGAAGGCCGGGGCCTGTACACTGAAGCTTTCTTT
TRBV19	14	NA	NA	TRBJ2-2	CASSIFEGGGELFF	TGTGCCAGTAGTATTTTTGAGGGAGGCGGGGAGCTGTTTTTT
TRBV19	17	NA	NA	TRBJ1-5	CASTEIGLAGLYQPQHF	TGTGCCAGTACCGAAATAGGTTTGGCAGGCCTTTATCAGCCCCAGCATTTT
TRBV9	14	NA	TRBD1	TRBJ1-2	CASSGTGTGDGYTF	TGTGCCAGCAGCGGAACTGGGACAGGAGATGGCTACACCTTC
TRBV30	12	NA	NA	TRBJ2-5	CACGTGGKTQYF	TGTGCCTGTGGTACAGGCGGAAAGACCCAGTACTTC
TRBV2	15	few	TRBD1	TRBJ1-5	CASSPWTGGNQPQHF	TGTGCCAGCAGTCCTTGGACAGGGGGCAATCAGCCCCAGCATTTT
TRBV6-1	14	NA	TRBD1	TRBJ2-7	CASSAGTGIYEQYF	TGTGCCAGCAGTGCCGGGACAGGGATCTACGAGCAGTACTTC
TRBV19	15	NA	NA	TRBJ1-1	CASREQGAGGTEAFF	TGTGCCAGTAGGGAACAGGGCGCCGGGGGCACTGAAGCTTTCTTT
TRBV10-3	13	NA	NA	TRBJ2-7	CAISVGVPYEQYF	TGTGCCATCAGTGTAGGGGTGCCCTACGAGCAGTACTTC